These 15 T cell receptor beta chains share one sample of origin, sequenced in a study of T cell responses to AZD1222 COVID-19 vaccine. Only in-frame clones appear in the TCRdb table, and some are missing; sequencing was by immunoSEQ multiplex PCR. The table records roughly 260,000 clones, more than 85% of them present only once. Specimen: peripheral blood, collected on day 0 of AZD1222 vaccination. The receptors stem from an adult in good health.

The V and J genes are TRBV29-1 and TRBJ2-7; D possibly corresponds to TRBD1 (6 bases). Germline V gene lookup returns CDR1 SQVTM and CDR2 ANQGSEA. V dropped 2 bases and J dropped 2 bases, with 16 bases sitting between them. This CDR3 has 15 amino acids. CDR3 DNA sequence: TGCAGCGTTGAACTCAAGACAGGCCCTACCTACGAGCAGTACTTC. Protein product: CSVELKTGPTYEQYF.

The chain joins TRBV19 to TRBJ1-1; D gene unclear. V lost 7 bases, J lost 0 bases, and 12 bases lay in between. CDR3 size: 14 residues. The germline V gene has CDR1 LNHDA and CDR2 SQIVND (reference sequence). The CDR3 protein is CASMNGKLNTEAFF. The CDR3, as DNA: TGTGCCAGTATGAATGGGAAGTTGAACACTGAAGCTTTCTTT.

The rearrangement joins TRBV6-2 or TRBV6-3 to TRBJ1-1, with a possible D match to TRBD1 (5 bases). Germline values: CDR1 MNHEY, CDR2 SVGEGT. Deletions cut 6 bases from V and 8 bases from J, with 16 bases between. The CDR3 extends over 13 amino acids. This CDR3 is CASSPNGGREAFF. The DNA of the CDR3 is TGTGCCAGCAGCCCTAATGGGGGAAGGGAAGCTTTCTTT.

The CDR3 nucleotides are TGTGCCAGCAGCCTCGAGGGGGGACCCCAGCATTTT. The encoded protein is CASSLEGGPQHF. The chain has TRBV7-9 and TRBJ1-5; the D gene is possibly TRBD1 (6 bases). Germline CDR1 is SEHNR and CDR2 is FQNEAQ (reference sequence). The CDR3 has 12 amino acids. The V end lost 5 bases, the J end lost 10 bases, and 12 bases lay between the germline ends.

The chain uses TRBV12-3 or TRBV12-4 and TRBJ1-5; D is perhaps TRBD1 (5 bases). V lost 7 bases and J 7 bases, leaving 14 bases between the germline ends. CDR3 length: 13 residues. Here the CDR3 DNA reads TGTGCCAGCACTCGGGACGGCGAACAGCCCCAGCATTTT. Translated: CASTRDGEQPQHF.

In its sample, this clone was seen once. The V and J genes are TRBV7-9 and TRBJ1-1; D is unclear. CDR1 SEHNR and CDR2 FQNEAQ come from the germline V gene (reference sequence). The length of the CDR3 is 12 residues. The ends were cut back, 4 bases at V and 4 bases at J, with 7 bases in the middle. This CDR3 is CASSSDGTEAFF. The CDR3 nucleotides are TGTGCCAGCAGCTCAGATGGCACTGAAGCTTTCTTT.

The chain employs TRBV24-1 and TRBJ1-1, with D possibly TRBD1 on 5 matching bases. CDR3 size: 14 residues. The germline CDR1 and CDR2 sequences are KGHDR and SFDVKD. V was cut by 10 bases and J by 6 bases, with 20 bases left in between. The CDR3 region is CATLIQGRFAEAFF. The CDR3 DNA follows: TGTGCCACACTCATCCAGGGCAGGTTCGCTGAAGCTTTCTTT.

J is TRBJ2-3 and V is TRBV24-1; TRBD2 matches 9 bases. This CDR3 spans 15 amino acids. V was pared by 4 bases and J by 6 bases, with 7 bases of the junction left unmatched. Germline CDR1 reads KGHDR; CDR2 reads SFDVKD. In nucleotides, the CDR3 is TGTGCCACCAGTGAACCTAGCGGGGTCCACGATACGCAGTATTTT. Its translation is CATSEPSGVHDTQYF.

The count of this clone is one. The chain uses TRBV2 and TRBJ2-1; no clear D. Germline V lookup: CDR1 SNHLY, CDR2 FYNNEI. The CDR3 loop spans 14 amino acids. Trimming cost V 8 bases and J 10 bases, with 21 bases left between them. CDR3 in DNA: TGTGCCAGCCATGCTGGGTTCGCTATCGAGGAGCAGTTCTTC. This gives the protein CASHAGFAIEEQFF.

The chain joins TRBV27 to TRBJ1-5; D is undetermined. Per germline, CDR1 MNHEY and CDR2 SMNVEV (reference sequence). The V end was cut by 5 bases, the J end by 5 bases, with 13 bases between. CDR3 length equals 14 residues. CDR3 DNA: TGTGCCAGCAGTAAGGATCTGGGCTATCAGCCCCAGCATTTT. Amino acid sequence: CASSKDLGYQPQHF.

The rearrangement joins TRBV5-1 to TRBJ1-1, with 9 bases identical to TRBD1. The CDR3 consists of 16 residues. Germline V gene data show CDR1 as SGHRS and CDR2 as YFSETQ. Trimming at V came to 3 bases and at J to 0 bases, leaving 6 bases not matched to a gene. CDR3 sequence (DNA): TGCGCCAGCAGCTCAGGGACAGGGAGCATGAACACTGAAGCTTTCTTT. Its protein is CASSSGTGSMNTEAFF.

This sequence joins TRBV1 and TRBJ2-5; TRBD2 was called by the table and not checked on the DNA. TRBV1 is shown as a pseudogene. The CDR3 loop spans 15 amino acids. This chain's CDR3 is CTSSPKAGGPETQYF. CDR3 nucleotides: TGCACCAGCAGCCCCAAAGCGGGGGGGCCCGAGACCCAGTACTTC.

The chain has TRBV29-1 and TRBJ2-7, with D hard to call. The germline V gene encodes CDR1 SQVTM and CDR2 ANQGSEA. V was cut by 4 bases and J by 5 bases, with 12 bases left in between. The CDR3 contains 12 residues. The DNA for the CDR3 is TGCAGCGTTGCCACCTTTAGTAACGAGCAGTACTTC. This codes for CSVATFSNEQYF.

This chain uses TRBV29-1 with TRBJ2-1; 8 bases line up with TRBD2. The CDR3 sequence is 14 residues long. Trimming cost V 4 bases and J 1 base; bases outside gene matches: 3. The germline V gene has CDR1 SQVTM and CDR2 ANQGSEA. CDR3 DNA: TGCAGCGTTGGTGAGCGGGAGTCCTACAATGAGCAGTTCTTC. Its translation is CSVGERESYNEQFF.

The chain recombines TRBV11-2 with TRBJ2-1; 10 bases align to TRBD1. CDR1 is SGHAT, CDR2 FQNNGV, per germline. Trimming cost V 7 bases and J 3 bases; bases outside gene matches: 6. The CDR3 has 15 amino acids. The CDR3 spells CASTTGQGDYNEQFF. CDR3 DNA sequence: TGTGCCAGCACCACCGGACAGGGGGACTACAATGAGCAGTTCTTC.